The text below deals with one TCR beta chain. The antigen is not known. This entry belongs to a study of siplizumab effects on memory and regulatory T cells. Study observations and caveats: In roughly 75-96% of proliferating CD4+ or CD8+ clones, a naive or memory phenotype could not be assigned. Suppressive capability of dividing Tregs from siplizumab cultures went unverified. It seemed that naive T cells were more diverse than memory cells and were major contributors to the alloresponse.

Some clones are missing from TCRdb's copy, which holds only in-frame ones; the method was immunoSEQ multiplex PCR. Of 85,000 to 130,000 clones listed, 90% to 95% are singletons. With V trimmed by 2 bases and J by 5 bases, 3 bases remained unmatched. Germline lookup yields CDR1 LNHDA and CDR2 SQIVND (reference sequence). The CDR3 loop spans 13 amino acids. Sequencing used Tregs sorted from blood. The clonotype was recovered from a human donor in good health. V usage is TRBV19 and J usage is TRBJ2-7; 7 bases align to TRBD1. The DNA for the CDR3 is TGTGCCAGTAGTATAAACAGGGGAAACGAGCAGTACTTC. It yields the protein CASSINRGNEQYF.